This T cell receptor beta chain was identified in a study of response to subunit inactivated influenza vaccine. Study-level points and caveats: The authors put forward the suggestion that each seasonal influenza vaccination may bring in only a limited number of new T cells.

TCRdb reanalysed the RT-PCR reads using MiXCR and keeps one entry per CDR3 protein. The data hold about half a million distinct CDR3 sequences, with approximately 11% observed a single time. CDR1 is SGDLS, CDR2 YYNGEE, per germline. The CDR3 is 15 amino acids. V was cut by 6 bases and J by 6 bases, with 18 bases left in between. Note on this clonotype: Its antigen is not known.

The input for sequencing was PBMCs from blood, taken roughly 6 weeks after vaccination. This sequence originates from a man between 45 and 60 years old who received an inactivated influenza vaccine. V gene TRBV9 combines with J gene TRBJ2-2, with D possibly TRBD2 on 6 matching bases. The CDR3 loop reads CASTGDLSGAGELFF. DNA for the CDR3: TGTGCCAGCACGGGGGATTTAAGCGGTGCCGGGGAGCTGTTTTTT.